This T cell receptor beta chain originates from a study of cytomegalovirus exposure and HLA in healthy donors. This clone has more than one count but fewer than ten. This PCR relied on a set of 60 Vbeta primers and 13 Jbeta primers. Clones were read by immunoSEQ multiplex PCR, and TCRdb kept only the in-frame ones, dropping some. The sample lists 90,000 or so clones, 78% occurring once. Unmatched junction bases numbered 2, after V lost 7 bases and J lost 4 bases. This CDR3 is built from 12 residues. Germline CDR1 reads SQVTM; CDR2 reads ANQGSEA. The J gene is TRBJ2-5, the V gene TRBV29-1; 11 bases align to TRBD2. Sequencing was performed on PBMCs. This receptor was identified in a male donor in good health and CMV-seropositive. The CDR3 protein is CSGTSGGETQYF. CDR3 coding DNA: TGCAGCGGCACTAGCGGGGGAGAGACCCAGTACTTC.